One and the same sample provided the 17 T cell receptor beta chains below, sequenced in a study of blood T cell repertoires in COVID-19. Profiled with immunoSEQ multiplex PCR; TCRdb holds only in-frame clones, not every one. The sample shows some 340,000 clones, roughly nine tenths of them seen only once. The specimen was PBMCs or T cells enriched from blood (not recorded which). The receptors derive from a woman aged 25 to 45 who had been exposed to COVID-19.

The chain is built from TRBV30 and TRBJ2-3; 7 bases match TRBD1. This CDR3 is 13 amino acids long. The V gene end was trimmed by 2 bases and the J gene end by 4 bases; junction bases not matched to a gene: 3. Per germline, CDR1 GTSNPN and CDR2 SVGIG (reference sequence). The CDR3 DNA follows: TGTGCCTGGAGTAGAGGGGGCGCAGATACGCAGTATTTT. The encoded protein is CAWSRGGADTQYF.

V and J are TRBV19 and TRBJ1-1; 9 nucleotides agree with TRBD1. The CDR3 is 17 amino acids. V lost 4 bases, J lost 3 bases, and 12 bases stayed unmatched. In germline, CDR1 is LNHDA, CDR2 SQIVND (reference sequence). The CDR3, as DNA: TGTGCCAGTAGTACCCAGGGACAGGGAAGACTGGACACTGAAGCTTTCTTT. Amino acid sequence: CASSTQGQGRLDTEAFF.

This clone was recorded a few times. The chain joins TRBV4-1 to TRBJ2-1, with TRBD2 matching 13 bases. This CDR3 comprises 19 residues. Per the germline V gene, CDR1 is MGHRA and CDR2 is YSYEKL. The trim removed 2 bases at V and 10 bases at J, leaving 17 bases unmatched. Here the CDR3 DNA reads TGCGCCAGCAGCCAATCCAGGACTAGCGGGAGAGCCAGATCGCGGGAGCAGTTCTTC. Translated, it gives CASSQSRTSGRARSREQFF.

The V call is TRBV6-5, the J call TRBJ1-2, with D maybe TRBD1 (6 bases). The CDR3 has 14 amino acids. The germline V gene encodes CDR1 MNHEY and CDR2 SVGAGI. V lost 5 bases to trimming and J lost 9 bases, with 19 bases between them. In DNA, the CDR3 is TGTGCCAGCAGTCCCCGCAAGCACAGGGCGAGCTACACCTTC. Translating it yields CASSPRKHRASYTF.

This rearrangement joins TRBV18 to TRBJ1-1; D remains unclear. This CDR3 is built from 17 residues. Trimming removed 1 base from V and 0 bases from J, with 15 bases in between. Germline-derived CDR1 and CDR2 are KGHSH and LQKENI. DNA of the CDR3: TGTGCCAGCTCACCACGCGGAAGGGAGAGTATGAACACTGAAGCTTTCTTT. It is translated as CASSPRGRESMNTEAFF.

This clone is a singleton in its sample. The V call is TRBV5-6, the J call TRBJ2-7; the D is unclear. The CDR3 runs to 11 residues. Germline CDR1 reads SGHDT; CDR2 reads YYEEEE. V shed 3 bases and J shed 6 bases, with 7 bases lying between them. The CDR3 reads CASSYLSEQYF. The CDR3 coding sequence is TGTGCCAGCAGCTACTTATCCGAGCAGTACTTC. Variable domain in full (rest from reference TRBV5-6 and TRBJ2-7): DAGVTQSPTHLIKTRGQQVTLRCSPKSGHDTVSWYQQALGQGPQFIFQYYEEEERQRGNFPDRFSGHQFPNYSSELNVNALLLGDSALYLCASSYLSEQYFGPGTRLTVT.

The V call is TRBV7-3, the J call TRBJ2-1; a weak D match, TRBD1 (5 bases). In germline, CDR1 is SGHTA, CDR2 FQGTGA. There are 16 residues in the CDR3. V lost 0 bases and J 0 bases, leaving 9 bases between the germline ends. The CDR3: CASSLTSQGSYNEQFF. CDR3 nucleotide sequence: TGTGCCAGCAGCTTAACTTCGCAGGGCTCCTACAATGAGCAGTTCTTC.

The V gene is TRBV7-8, the J gene TRBJ1-6, with 9 nucleotides matching TRBD1. The CDR3 runs 16 residues. Germline V gene lookup returns CDR1 SGHVS and CDR2 FQNEAQ. V shed 1 base and J 8 bases; nucleotides not matched to a gene: 6. CDR3 DNA: TGTGCCAGCAGCTTAGTTTTCCGACAGGGGGATTCACCCCTCCACTTT. Translating it yields CASSLVFRQGDSPLHF.

The J gene is TRBJ2-5, the V gene TRBV2; 8 bases align to TRBD1. The ends lost 6 bases at V and 4 bases at J; junction bases unmatched: 7. The length of the CDR3 is 14 residues. Germline CDR1 reads SNHLY; CDR2 reads FYNNEI. The CDR3 DNA is TGTGCCAGCAGGCAAGGGACAGGATTAGAGACCCAGTACTTC. The encoded protein is CASRQGTGLETQYF.

The chain carries TRBV4-1 and TRBJ1-2; no definite D call. V lost 3 bases, J lost 5 bases, and 19 bases lay in between. CDR1 MGHRA and CDR2 YSYEKL come from the germline V gene. The CDR3 loop spans 16 amino acids. The CDR3 DNA reads as TGCGCCAGCAGCCAGGGCGGACTTTACCCCTCTTATGGCTACACCTTC. Protein: CASSQGGLYPSYGYTF.

V gene TRBV27 combines with J gene TRBJ2-7; D is undetermined. V was cut by 3 bases and J by 5 bases, with 5 bases left in between. In germline, CDR1 is MNHEY, CDR2 SMNVEV (reference sequence). This CDR3 spans 11 amino acids. CDR3 nucleotides: TGTGCCAGCAGTTTTTTCAACGAGCAGTACTTC. Residues: CASSFFNEQYF.

This rearrangement joins TRBV15 to TRBJ1-1; weak D call: TRBD1 (6 bases). V lost 2 bases to trimming and J lost 4 bases, with 14 bases between them. The CDR3 has 15 amino acids. Germline V gene lookup returns CDR1 LNHNV and CDR2 YYDKDF (reference sequence). The CDR3 spells CATSRNRVGGTEAFF. DNA for the CDR3: TGTGCCACCAGCAGAAACAGGGTTGGTGGCACTGAAGCTTTCTTT.

V and J are TRBV3-1 (or the pseudogene TRBV3-2) and TRBJ1-2; 9 nucleotides align to TRBD1. Losses at the gene ends were 2 bases for V and 3 bases for J; bases not matched to a gene: 10. The CDR3 runs to 17 residues. Germline loops: CDR1 LGHDT, CDR2 YNNKEL (reference sequence). CDR3 nucleotide sequence: TGTGCCAGCAGCCAATCACAGGGACAGGGCTACCACTATGGCTACACCTTC. Protein sequence: CASSQSQGQGYHYGYTF.

The chain has TRBV29-1 and TRBJ1-3; D uncertain. CDR3 length equals 13 residues. V was pared by 7 bases and J by 0 bases, with 10 bases between. The germline gives CDR1 SQVTM, CDR2 ANQGSEA. The CDR3 protein is CSAEVSSGNTIYF. The CDR3 DNA follows: TGCAGCGCAGAGGTGAGCTCTGGAAACACCATATATTTT. Together with reference TRBV29-1 and TRBJ1-3, the CDR3 gives the full variable domain: SAVISQKPSRDICQRGTSLTIQCQVDSQVTMMFWYRQQPGQSLTLIATANQGSEATYESGFVIDKFPISRPNLTFSTLTVSNMSPEDSSIYLCSAEVSSGNTIYFGEGSWLTVV.

CDR3 sequence (DNA): TGCGCCAGCAGCTTGATGGGACAGGGGGCCGGGGAGCTGTTTTTT. Protein sequence: CASSLMGQGAGELFF. The V call is TRBV5-1, the J call TRBJ2-2, with 11 bases identical to TRBD1. The germline V gene encodes CDR1 SGHRS and CDR2 YFSETQ. The length of the CDR3 is 15 residues. V shed 1 base and J 6 bases; nucleotides not matched to a gene: 2. The complete variable domain, with remaining parts taken from reference TRBV5-1 and TRBJ2-2, reads KAGVTQTPRYLIKTRGQQVTLSCSPISGHRSVSWYQQTPGQGLQFLFEYFSETQRNKGNFPGRFSGRQFSNSRSEMNVSTLELGDSALYLCASSLMGQGAGELFFGEGSRLTVL.

This clone was found once. The V and J genes are TRBV5-1 and TRBJ1-1, with 7 bases matching TRBD1. This CDR3 has 14 amino acids. The germline gives CDR1 SGHRS, CDR2 YFSETQ. Losses at the gene ends were 0 bases for V and 5 bases for J; bases not matched to a gene: 4. The CDR3 DNA reads TGCGCCAGCAGCTTGGTTACAGGGGATACTGAAGCTTTCTTT. As protein: CASSLVTGDTEAFF.

CDR3 region: CASSLVRNEQFF. The CDR3, as DNA: TGTGCCAGCAGCTTGGTACGGAATGAGCAGTTCTTC. The rearrangement uses TRBV5-6 and TRBJ2-1, with D unclear. The CDR3 has 12 residues. Germline-derived CDR1 and CDR2 are SGHDT and YYEEEE. V was clipped by 0 bases and J by 7 bases, with 5 bases between them.